The present T cell receptor beta chain was sequenced within a study of blood T cells in healthy people across ages. Study information: T cells yielded about one barcoded beta molecule per two cells through template switching.

Then a second PCR, running roughly 6 to 11 cycles, was carried out with a sample-barcoded 5' primer and a J-beta primer mix. TCRdb independently ran MiXCR on the 5' RACE reads; one entry per CDR3 protein. Here the sample spans roughly 830,000 distinct CDR3 sequences, approximately 59% being singletons. A minimum of 6 million PBMCs was isolated per sample. Trimming cost V 0 bases and J 6 bases, with 6 bases left between them. The CDR3 is 13 residues long. Germline V gene sequence: CDR1 SGHTA, CDR2 FQGNSA. The specimen was blood. The chain is built from TRBV7-2 and TRBJ2-1; D is ambiguous. The sequence came from a man in his thirties or forties in good health. CDR3 sequence reads: CASSLAGFNEQFF. The CDR3 DNA reads as TGTGCCAGCAGCTTAGCGGGCTTCAATGAGCAGTTCTTC.